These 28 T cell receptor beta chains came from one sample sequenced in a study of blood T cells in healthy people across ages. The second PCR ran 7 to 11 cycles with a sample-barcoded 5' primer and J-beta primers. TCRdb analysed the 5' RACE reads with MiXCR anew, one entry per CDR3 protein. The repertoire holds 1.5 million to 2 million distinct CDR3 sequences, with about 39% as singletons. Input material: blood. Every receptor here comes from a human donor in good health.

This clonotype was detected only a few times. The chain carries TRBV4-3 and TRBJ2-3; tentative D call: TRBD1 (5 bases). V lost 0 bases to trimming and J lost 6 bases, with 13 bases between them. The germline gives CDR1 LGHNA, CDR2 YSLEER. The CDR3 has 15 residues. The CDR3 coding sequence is TGCGCCAGCAGCCAAGAACCCAGACAGTCGGATACGCAGTATTTT. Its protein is CASSQEPRQSDTQYF.

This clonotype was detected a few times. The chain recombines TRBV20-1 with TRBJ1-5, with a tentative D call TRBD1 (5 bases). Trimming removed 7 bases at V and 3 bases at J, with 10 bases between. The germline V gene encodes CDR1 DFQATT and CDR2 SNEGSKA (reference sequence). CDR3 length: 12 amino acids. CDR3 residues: CSVQAFNQPQHF. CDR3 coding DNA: TGCAGTGTACAGGCTTTCAATCAGCCCCAGCATTTT.

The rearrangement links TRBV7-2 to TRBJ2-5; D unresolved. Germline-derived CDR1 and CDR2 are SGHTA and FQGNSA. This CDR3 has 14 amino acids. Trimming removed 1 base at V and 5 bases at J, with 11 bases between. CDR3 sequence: CASSLGFRRETQYF. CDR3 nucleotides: TGTGCCAGCAGCTTAGGGTTCAGGCGGGAGACCCAGTACTTC.

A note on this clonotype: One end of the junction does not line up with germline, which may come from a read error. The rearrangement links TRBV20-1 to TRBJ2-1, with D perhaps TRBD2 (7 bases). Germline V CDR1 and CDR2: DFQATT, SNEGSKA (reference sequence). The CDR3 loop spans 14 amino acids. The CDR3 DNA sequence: TGCAGTGCTCAGCCGGGGGGCCCCTTGAATGAACAGTTCTTC. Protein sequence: CSAQPGGPLNEQFF.

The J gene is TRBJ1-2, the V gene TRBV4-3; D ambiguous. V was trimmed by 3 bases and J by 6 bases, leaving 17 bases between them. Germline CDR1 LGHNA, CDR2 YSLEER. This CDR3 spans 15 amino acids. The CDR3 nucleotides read TGCGCCAGCAGCCAGACCGGAGCCTTCCAGGATGGCTACACCTTC. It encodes CASSQTGAFQDGYTF.

CDR3 nucleotide sequence: TGTGCCAGCAGCCAAGGTATTAGCGGGCTCCAAGAGACCCAGTACTTC. As protein: CASSQGISGLQETQYF. The chain links TRBV3-1 to TRBJ2-5; TRBD2 matches 7 bases. The germline CDR1 and CDR2 sequences are LGHDT and YNNKEL (reference sequence). J gave up 1 base and V 1 base, and 6 bases lay outside the gene matches. This CDR3 contains 16 residues.

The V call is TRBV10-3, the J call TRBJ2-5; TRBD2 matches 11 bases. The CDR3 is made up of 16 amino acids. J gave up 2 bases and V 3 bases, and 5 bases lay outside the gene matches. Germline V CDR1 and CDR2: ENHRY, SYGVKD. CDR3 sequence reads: CAISDTSGSKQETQYF. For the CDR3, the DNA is TGTGCCATCAGTGATACTAGCGGGAGCAAACAAGAGACCCAGTACTTC.

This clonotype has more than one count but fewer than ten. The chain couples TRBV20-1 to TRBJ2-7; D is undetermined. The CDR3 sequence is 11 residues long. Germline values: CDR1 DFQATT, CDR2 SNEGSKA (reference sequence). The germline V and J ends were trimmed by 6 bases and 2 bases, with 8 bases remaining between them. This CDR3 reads CSASETYEQYF. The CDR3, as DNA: TGCAGTGCCTCAGAGACCTACGAGCAGTACTTC.

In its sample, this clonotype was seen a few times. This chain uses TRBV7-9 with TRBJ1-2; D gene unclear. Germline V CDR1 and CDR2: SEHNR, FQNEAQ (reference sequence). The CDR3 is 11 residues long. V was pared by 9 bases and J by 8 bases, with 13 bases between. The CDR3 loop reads CAREDMSGYTF. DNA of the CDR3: TGTGCCAGGGAAGACATGAGCGGCTACACCTTC. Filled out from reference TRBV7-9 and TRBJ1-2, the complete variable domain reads DTGVSQNPRHKITKRGQNVTFRCDPISEHNRLYWYRQTLGQGPEFLTYFQNEAQLEKSRLLSDRFSAERPKGSFSTLEIQRTEQGDSAMYLCAREDMSGYTFGSGTRLTVV.

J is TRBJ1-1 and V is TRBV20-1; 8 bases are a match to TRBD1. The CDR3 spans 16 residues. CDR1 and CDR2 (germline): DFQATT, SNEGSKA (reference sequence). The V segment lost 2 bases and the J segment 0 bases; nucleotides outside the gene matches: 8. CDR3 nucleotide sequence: TGCAGTGCTAGACGCACGACAGGGGTACTGAACACTGAAGCTTTCTTT. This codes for CSARRTTGVLNTEAFF.

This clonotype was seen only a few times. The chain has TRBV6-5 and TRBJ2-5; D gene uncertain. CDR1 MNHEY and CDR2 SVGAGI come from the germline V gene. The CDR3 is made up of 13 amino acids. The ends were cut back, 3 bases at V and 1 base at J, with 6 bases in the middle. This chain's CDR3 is CASSYNFQETQYF. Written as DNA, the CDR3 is TGTGCCAGCAGTTATAACTTCCAAGAGACCCAGTACTTC.

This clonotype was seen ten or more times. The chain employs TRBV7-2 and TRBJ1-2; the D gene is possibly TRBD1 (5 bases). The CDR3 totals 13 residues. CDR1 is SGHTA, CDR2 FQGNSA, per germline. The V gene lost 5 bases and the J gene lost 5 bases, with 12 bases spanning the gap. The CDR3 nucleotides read TGTGCCAGCAGCCTCGGGACCGAATATGGCTACACCTTC. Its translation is CASSLGTEYGYTF.

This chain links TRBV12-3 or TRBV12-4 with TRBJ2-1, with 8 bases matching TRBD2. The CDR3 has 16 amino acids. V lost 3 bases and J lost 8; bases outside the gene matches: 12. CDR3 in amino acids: CASSFVAGGGGDEQFF. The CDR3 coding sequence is TGTGCCAGCAGTTTCGTTGCGGGGGGCGGAGGCGATGAGCAGTTCTTC.

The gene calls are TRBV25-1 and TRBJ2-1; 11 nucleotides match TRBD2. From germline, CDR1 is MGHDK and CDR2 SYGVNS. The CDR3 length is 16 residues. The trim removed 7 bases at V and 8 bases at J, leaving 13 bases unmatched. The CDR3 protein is CASMRTGTSGNHEQFF. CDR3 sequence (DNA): TGTGCCAGCATGAGAACCGGGACTAGCGGCAATCATGAGCAGTTCTTC.

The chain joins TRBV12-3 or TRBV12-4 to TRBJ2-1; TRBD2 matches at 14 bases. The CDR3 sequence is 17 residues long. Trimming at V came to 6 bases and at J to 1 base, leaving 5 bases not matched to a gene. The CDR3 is CASRGTSGGQSYNEQFF. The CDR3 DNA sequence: TGTGCCAGCAGGGGGACTAGCGGGGGCCAATCCTACAATGAGCAGTTCTTC.

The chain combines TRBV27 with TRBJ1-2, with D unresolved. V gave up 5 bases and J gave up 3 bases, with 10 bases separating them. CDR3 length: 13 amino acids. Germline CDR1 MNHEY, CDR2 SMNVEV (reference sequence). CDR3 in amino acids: CASSPSGYYGYTF. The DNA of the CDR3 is TGTGCCAGCAGTCCATCAGGATACTATGGCTACACCTTC.

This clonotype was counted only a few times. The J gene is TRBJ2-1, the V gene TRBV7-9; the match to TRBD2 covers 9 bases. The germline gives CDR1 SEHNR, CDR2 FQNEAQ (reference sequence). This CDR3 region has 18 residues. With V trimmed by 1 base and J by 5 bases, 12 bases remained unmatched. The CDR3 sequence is CASSLGELAGATNNEQFF. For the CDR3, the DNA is TGTGCCAGCAGCTTAGGAGAATTAGCGGGGGCTACTAACAATGAGCAGTTCTTC.

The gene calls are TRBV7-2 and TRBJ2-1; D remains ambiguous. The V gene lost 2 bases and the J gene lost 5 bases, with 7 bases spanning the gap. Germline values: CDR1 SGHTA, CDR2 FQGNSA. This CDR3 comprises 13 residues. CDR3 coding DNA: TGTGCCAGCAGCTTACCAGTTCACAATGAGCAGTTCTTC. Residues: CASSLPVHNEQFF.

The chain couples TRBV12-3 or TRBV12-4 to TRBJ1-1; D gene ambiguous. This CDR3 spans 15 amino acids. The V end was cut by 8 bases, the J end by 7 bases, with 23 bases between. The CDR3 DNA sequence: TGTGCCAGCTTACCGAGATCTTTAGGGAGAAATGAAGCTTTCTTT. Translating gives CASLPRSLGRNEAFF.

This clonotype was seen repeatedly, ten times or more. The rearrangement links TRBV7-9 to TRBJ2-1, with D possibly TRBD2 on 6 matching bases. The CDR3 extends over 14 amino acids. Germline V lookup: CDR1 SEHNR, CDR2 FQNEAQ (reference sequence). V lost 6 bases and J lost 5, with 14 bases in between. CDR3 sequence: CASSWGGADNEQFF. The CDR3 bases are TGTGCCAGCAGTTGGGGCGGGGCCGACAATGAGCAGTTCTTC.

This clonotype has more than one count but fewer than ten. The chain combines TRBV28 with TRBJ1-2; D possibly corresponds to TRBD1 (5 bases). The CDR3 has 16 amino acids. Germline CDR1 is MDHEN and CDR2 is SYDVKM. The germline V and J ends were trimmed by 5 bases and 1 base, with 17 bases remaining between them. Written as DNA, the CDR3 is TGTGCCAGCAGTCCCCCGGGGCTTGCCCTTAACTATGGCTACACCTTC. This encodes CASSPPGLALNYGYTF.

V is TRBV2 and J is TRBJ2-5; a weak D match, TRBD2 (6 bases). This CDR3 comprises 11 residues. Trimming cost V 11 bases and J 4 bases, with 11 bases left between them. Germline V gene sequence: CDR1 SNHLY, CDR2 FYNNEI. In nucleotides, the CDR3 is TGTGCCGGGGGAGGATCAGAGACCCAGTACTTC. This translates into CAGGGSETQYF.

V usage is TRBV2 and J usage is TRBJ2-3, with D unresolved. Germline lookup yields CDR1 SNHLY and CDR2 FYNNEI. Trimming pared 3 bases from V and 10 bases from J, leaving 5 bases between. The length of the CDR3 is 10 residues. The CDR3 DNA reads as TGTGCCAGCAGTGAGCGGTCGCAGTATTTT. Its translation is CASSERSQYF.

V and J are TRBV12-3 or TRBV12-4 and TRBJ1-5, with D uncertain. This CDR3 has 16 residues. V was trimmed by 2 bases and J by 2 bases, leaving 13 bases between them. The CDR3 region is CASSLCPNAGNQPQHF. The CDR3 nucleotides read TGTGCCAGCAGTTTATGCCCGAACGCGGGCAATCAGCCCCAGCATTTT.

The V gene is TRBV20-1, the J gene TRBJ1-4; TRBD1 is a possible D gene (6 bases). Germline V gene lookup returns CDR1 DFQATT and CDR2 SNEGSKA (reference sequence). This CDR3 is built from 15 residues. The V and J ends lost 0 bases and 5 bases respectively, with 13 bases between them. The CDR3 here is CSARDPRGGNEKLFF. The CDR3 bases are TGCAGTGCTAGAGACCCCCGGGGGGGCAATGAAAAACTGTTTTTT.

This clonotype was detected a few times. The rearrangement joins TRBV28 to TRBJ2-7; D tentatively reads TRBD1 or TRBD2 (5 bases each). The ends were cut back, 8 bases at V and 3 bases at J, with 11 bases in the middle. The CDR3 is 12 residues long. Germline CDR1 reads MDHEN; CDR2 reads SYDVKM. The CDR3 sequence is CASGGPIYEQYF. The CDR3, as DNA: TGTGCCAGCGGGGGACCCATCTACGAGCAGTACTTC.

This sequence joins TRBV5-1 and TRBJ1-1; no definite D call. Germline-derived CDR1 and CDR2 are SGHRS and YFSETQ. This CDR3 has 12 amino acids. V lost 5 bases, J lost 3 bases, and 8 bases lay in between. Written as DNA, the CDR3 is TGCGCCAGCAGGGGCGACGACACTGAAGCTTTCTTT. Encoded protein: CASRGDDTEAFF.

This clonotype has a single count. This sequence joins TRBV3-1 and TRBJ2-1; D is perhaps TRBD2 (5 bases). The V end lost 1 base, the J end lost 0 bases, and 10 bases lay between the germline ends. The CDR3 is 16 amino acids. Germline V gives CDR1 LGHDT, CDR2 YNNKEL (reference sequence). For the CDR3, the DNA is TGTGCCAGCAGCCAAGGATGGAGGAGCTCCTACAATGAGCAGTTCTTC. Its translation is CASSQGWRSSYNEQFF.